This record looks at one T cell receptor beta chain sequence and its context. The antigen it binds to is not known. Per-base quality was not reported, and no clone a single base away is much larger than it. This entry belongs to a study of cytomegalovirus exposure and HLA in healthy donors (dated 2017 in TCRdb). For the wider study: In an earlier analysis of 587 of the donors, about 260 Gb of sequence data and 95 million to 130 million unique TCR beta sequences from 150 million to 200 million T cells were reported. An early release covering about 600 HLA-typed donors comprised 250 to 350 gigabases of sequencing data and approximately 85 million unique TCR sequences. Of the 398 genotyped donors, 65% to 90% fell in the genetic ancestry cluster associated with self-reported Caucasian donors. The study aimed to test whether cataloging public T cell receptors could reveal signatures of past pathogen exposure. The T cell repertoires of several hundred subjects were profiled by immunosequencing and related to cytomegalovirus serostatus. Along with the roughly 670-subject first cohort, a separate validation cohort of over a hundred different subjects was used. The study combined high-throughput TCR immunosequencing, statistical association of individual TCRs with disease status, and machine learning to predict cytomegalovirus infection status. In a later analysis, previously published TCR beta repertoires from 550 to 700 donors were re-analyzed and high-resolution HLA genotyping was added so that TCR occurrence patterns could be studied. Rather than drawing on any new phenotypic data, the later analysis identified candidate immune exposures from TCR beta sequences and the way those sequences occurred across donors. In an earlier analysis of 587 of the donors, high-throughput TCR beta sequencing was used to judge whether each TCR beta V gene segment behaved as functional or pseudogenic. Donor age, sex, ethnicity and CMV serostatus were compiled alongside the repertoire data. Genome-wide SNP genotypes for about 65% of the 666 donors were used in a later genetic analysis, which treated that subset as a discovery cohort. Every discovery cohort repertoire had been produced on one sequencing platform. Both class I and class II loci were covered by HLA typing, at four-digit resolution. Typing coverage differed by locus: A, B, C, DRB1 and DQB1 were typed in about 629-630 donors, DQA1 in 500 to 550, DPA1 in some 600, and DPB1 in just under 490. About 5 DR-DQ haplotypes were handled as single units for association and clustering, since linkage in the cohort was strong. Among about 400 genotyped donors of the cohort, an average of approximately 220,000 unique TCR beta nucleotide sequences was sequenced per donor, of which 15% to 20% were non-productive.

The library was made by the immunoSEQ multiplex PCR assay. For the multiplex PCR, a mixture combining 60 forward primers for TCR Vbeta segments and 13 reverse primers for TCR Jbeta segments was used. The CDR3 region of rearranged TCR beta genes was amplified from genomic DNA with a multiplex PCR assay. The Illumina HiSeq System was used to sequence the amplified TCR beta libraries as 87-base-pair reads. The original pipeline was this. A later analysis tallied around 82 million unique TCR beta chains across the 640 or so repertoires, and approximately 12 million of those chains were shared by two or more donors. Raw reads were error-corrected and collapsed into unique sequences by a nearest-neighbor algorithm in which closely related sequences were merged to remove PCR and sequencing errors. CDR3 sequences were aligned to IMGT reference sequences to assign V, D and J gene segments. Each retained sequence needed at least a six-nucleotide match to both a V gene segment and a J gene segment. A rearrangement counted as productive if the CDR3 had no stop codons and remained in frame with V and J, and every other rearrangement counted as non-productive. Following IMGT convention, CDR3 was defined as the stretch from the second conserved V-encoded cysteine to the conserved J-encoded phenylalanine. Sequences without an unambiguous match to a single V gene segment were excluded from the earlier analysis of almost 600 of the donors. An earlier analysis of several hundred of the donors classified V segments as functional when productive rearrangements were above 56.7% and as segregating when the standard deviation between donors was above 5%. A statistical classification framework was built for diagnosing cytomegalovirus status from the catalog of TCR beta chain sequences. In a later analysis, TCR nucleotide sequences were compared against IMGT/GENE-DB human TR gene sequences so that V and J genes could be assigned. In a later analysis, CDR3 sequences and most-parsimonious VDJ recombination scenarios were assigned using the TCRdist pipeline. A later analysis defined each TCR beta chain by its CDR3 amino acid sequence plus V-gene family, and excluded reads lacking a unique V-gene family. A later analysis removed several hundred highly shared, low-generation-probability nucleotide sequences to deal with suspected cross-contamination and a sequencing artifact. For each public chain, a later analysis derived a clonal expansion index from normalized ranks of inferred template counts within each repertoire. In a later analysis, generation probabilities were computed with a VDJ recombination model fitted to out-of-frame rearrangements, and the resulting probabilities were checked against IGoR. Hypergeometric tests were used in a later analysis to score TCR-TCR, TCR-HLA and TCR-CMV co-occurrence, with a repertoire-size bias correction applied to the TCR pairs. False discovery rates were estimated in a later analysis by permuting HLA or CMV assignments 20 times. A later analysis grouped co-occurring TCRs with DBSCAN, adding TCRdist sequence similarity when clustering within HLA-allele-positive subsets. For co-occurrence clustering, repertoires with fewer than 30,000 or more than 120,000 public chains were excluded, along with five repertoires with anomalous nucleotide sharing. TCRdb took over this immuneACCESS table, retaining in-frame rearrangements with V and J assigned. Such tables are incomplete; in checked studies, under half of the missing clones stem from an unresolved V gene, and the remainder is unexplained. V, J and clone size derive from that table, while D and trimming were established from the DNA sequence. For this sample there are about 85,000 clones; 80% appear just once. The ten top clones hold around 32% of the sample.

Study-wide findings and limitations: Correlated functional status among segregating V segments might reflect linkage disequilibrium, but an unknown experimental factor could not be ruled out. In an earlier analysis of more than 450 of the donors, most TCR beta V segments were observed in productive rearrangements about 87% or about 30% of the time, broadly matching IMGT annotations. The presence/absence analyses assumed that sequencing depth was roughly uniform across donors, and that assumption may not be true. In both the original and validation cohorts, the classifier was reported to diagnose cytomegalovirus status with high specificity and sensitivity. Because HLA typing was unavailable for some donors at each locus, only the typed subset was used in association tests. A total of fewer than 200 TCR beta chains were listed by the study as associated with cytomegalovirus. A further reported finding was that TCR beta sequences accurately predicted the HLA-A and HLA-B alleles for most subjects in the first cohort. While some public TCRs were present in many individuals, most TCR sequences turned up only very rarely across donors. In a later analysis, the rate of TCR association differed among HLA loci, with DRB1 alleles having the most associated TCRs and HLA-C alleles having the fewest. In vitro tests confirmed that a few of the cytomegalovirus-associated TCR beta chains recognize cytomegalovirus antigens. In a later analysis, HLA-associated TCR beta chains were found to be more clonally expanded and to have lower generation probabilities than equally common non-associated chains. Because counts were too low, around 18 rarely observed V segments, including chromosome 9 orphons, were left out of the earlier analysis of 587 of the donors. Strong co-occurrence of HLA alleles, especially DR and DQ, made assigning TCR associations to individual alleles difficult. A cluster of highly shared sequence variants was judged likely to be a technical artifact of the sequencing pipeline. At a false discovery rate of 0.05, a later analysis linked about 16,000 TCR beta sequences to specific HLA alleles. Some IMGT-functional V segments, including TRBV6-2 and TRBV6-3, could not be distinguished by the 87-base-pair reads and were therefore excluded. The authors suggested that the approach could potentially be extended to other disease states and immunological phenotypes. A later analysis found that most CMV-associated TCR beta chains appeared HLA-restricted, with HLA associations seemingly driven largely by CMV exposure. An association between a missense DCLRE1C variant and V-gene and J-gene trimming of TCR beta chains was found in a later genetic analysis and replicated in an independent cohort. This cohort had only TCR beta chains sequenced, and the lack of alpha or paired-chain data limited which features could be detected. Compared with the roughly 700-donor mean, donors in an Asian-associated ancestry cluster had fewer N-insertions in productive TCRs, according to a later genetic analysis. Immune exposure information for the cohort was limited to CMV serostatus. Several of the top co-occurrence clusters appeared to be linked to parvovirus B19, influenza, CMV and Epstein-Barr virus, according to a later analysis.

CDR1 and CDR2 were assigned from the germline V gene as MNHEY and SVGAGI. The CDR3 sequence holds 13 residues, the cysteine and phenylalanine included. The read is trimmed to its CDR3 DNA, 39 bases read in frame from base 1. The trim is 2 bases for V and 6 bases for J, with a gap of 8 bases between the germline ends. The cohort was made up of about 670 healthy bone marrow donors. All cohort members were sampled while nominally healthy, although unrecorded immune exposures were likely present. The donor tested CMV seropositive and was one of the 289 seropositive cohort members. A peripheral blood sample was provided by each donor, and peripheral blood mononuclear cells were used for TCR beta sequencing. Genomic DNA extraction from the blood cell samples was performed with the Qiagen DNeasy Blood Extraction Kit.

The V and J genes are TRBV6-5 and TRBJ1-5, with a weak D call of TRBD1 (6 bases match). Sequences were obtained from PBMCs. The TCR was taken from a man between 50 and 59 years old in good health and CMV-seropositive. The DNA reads TGTGCCAGCAGTTACGCCAGGGGTCAGCCCCAGCATTTT. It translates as CASSYARGQPQHF.